This paragraph covers one T cell receptor beta chain sequence. Enrollees, roughly 18 to 90 years old, lived in roughly 24 US areas. Exposed enrollees encountered a COVID-19 case at some point within 2 weeks before study entry. These data come from a study of blood T cell repertoires in COVID-19. Overall study: COVID-19 samples, acute and convalescent, were from the United States, Italy and Spain. The analysed material was cDNA or gDNA that came from T cells, B-cell-depleted T cells, or PBMCs.

This table comes from immunoSEQ multiplex PCR, and its TCRdb copy is limited to in-frame clones, with some not included. The sample carries around 250,000 clones, 80% to 90% recorded once. The TCR comes from a middle-aged woman who had been exposed to COVID-19. The sample taken for sequencing was PBMCs or T cells enriched from blood (not recorded which).

CDR3 nucleotides: TGTGCCAGCAGTTTATTTTACAGGGGCTACGAGCAGTACTTC. Amino acids: CASSLFYRGYEQYF. The chain recombines TRBV28 with TRBJ2-7; 7 bases map to TRBD1. CDR1 and CDR2 from the germline V gene are MDHEN and SYDVKM. CDR3 length equals 14 residues. The trim removed 1 base at V and 3 bases at J, leaving 3 bases unmatched.